This is a list of T cell receptor beta chains from one sample in a study of shared clonotypes between healthy human individuals. Repertoires were generated with immunoSEQ multiplex PCR, while TCRdb's copy carries only in-frame clones and drops some. Of about 2 million clones in the sample, around 96% were seen once. Sequenced sample: naive CD8+ T cells sorted from blood. These receptors were taken from a man between 18 and 35 years old in good health. Each CDR3 is given with its conserved first and last residue. The D gene is left open where the match is weak. Rows give clone size only sometimes, using once, few, many, or a class for an expanded clone.

J gene,clone size,V gene,CDR3 length,D gene,CDR3 protein,CDR3 DNA
TRBJ2-5,.,TRBV5-1,14,.,CASSLGQGGETQYF,TGCGCCAGCAGCTTGGGGCAGGGCGGGGAGACCCAGTACTTC
TRBJ2-7,.,TRBV4-1,14,.,CASSPRMSQYEQYF,TGCGCCAGCAGCCCGAGAATGTCCCAATACGAGCAGTACTTC
TRBJ2-5,.,TRBV30,14,TRBD1,CAWSVSDREETQYF,TGTGCCTGGAGTGTTTCGGACAGGGAAGAGACCCAGTACTTC
TRBJ2-2,.,TRBV5-1,17,TRBD2,CASSLDRLALKRGELFF,TGCGCCAGCAGCTTGGATCGACTAGCCCTTAAAAGGGGGGAGCTGTTTTTT
TRBJ1-1,.,TRBV7-6,15,.,CASSLAGNMNTEAFF,TGTGCCAGCAGCTTAGCGGGGAACATGAACACTGAAGCTTTCTTT
TRBJ1-2,once,TRBV9,14,.,CASSPRTSNEGYTF,TGTGCCAGCAGCCCCCGGACGTCCAATGAGGGCTACACCTTC
TRBJ2-7,.,TRBV19,13,.,CASSIDVGYEQYF,TGTGCCAGTAGTATAGACGTAGGCTACGAGCAGTACTTC
TRBJ1-4,.,TRBV29-1,13,.,CSVAGGTNEKLFF,TGCAGCGTTGCGGGGGGCACTAATGAAAAACTGTTTTTT
TRBJ2-7,.,TRBV27,14,.,CASSFRGNTYEQYF,TGTGCCAGCAGTTTTCGGGGGAACACCTACGAGCAGTACTTC
TRBJ2-7,.,TRBV15,14,TRBD1,CATSLGQGAYEQYF,TGTGCCACCAGCCTGGGACAGGGGGCCTACGAGCAGTACTTC
TRBJ2-2,.,TRBV7-9,17,.,CASSPRGRGTNTGELFF,TGTGCCAGCAGCCCCCGCGGTAGGGGAACAAACACCGGGGAGCTGTTTTTT
TRBJ2-5,.,TRBV6-5,13,.,CASSYVAEETQYF,TGTGCCAGCAGTTACGTAGCGGAAGAGACCCAGTACTTC
TRBJ2-5,.,TRBV9,13,.,CASSPLPQETQYF,TGTGCCAGCAGCCCTTTGCCCCAAGAGACCCAGTACTTC
TRBJ2-7,.,TRBV4-3,13,.,CASSQGRTYEQYF,TGCGCCAGCAGCCAGGGGCGCACCTACGAGCAGTACTTC
TRBJ2-2,once,TRBV11-2,13,.,CASSGWDPGELFF,TGTGCCAGCAGCGGATGGGACCCCGGGGAGCTGTTTTTT
TRBJ2-2,.,TRBV6-1,18,TRBD2,CASSDGLAGVTNTGELFF,TGTGCCAGCAGTGACGGTCTAGCGGGAGTCACGAACACCGGGGAGCTGTTTTTT
TRBJ2-7,.,TRBV2,12,TRBD1,CARGDRLYEQYF,TGTGCCAGGGGGGACAGACTCTACGAGCAGTACTTC
TRBJ1-5,once,TRBV4-1,16,.,CASSQVDGGGNQPQHF,TGCGCCAGCAGCCAAGTCGACGGGGGGGGCAATCAGCCCCAGCATTTT
TRBJ1-1,.,TRBV28,16,.,CASSLREGRVNTEAFF,TGTGCCAGCAGTTTAAGAGAGGGAAGGGTGAACACTGAAGCTTTCTTT
TRBJ2-3,.,TRBV7-9,15,.,CASSLPRGSTDTQYF,TGTGCCAGCAGCCTTCCTAGGGGGAGCACAGATACGCAGTATTTT
TRBJ2-7,.,TRBV11-2,14,.,CASSLSGLSYEQYF,TGTGCCAGCAGCTTATCAGGGTTGTCCTACGAGCAGTACTTC
TRBJ1-5,.,TRBV12-1,21,.,CASSSIKGQGESNQSNQPQHF,TGTGCCAGCAGCTCGATAAAGGGACAGGGCGAGAGCAATCAAAGCAATCAGCCCCAGCATTTT
TRBJ2-5,.,TRBV2,14,.,CASSETGLQETQYF,TGTGCCAGCAGTGAAACGGGGCTCCAAGAGACCCAGTACTTC
TRBJ2-7,once,TRBV7-9,13,.,CASSLFWEDEQYF,TGTGCCAGCAGCTTATTTTGGGAGGACGAGCAGTACTTC
TRBJ2-1,.,TRBV25-1,18,TRBD2,CASSEGGPSGSSYNEQFF,TGTGCCAGCAGTGAAGGGGGACCTAGCGGTAGCTCCTACAATGAGCAGTTCTTC
TRBJ2-7,.,TRBV18,16,.,CASSPPPGTESYEQYF,TGTGCCAGCTCACCACCGCCAGGAACGGAATCCTACGAGCAGTACTTC
TRBJ2-2,once,TRBV27,15,.,CATAQNLAYTGELFF,TGTGCCACCGCCCAAAATCTAGCGTACACCGGGGAGCTGTTTTTT
TRBJ1-2,.,TRBV9,14,TRBD1,CASSEGQGASGYTF,TGTGCCAGCAGCGAGGGACAGGGGGCGTCTGGCTACACCTTC
TRBJ1-5,.,TRBV18,14,.,CASSPSGGNQPQHF,TGTGCCAGCTCACCATCAGGGGGCAATCAGCCCCAGCATTTT
TRBJ2-2,.,TRBV29-1,17,TRBD1,CSVVWQGASFGTGELFF,TGCAGCGTTGTGTGGCAGGGGGCGAGTTTTGGAACCGGGGAGCTGTTTTTT
TRBJ2-1,.,TRBV27,16,TRBD2,CASSLTGGISYNEQFF,TGTGCCAGCAGTTTGACGGGAGGGATCTCCTACAATGAGCAGTTCTTC
TRBJ1-4,.,TRBV4-1,13,.,CASSQRTAEKLFF,TGCGCCAGCAGCCAACGGACAGCGGAAAAACTGTTTTTT
TRBJ2-7,.,TRBV27,13,.,CASSLRGTYEQYF,TGTGCCAGCAGTTTAAGAGGTACCTACGAGCAGTACTTC
TRBJ2-3,.,TRBV28,16,.,CASSTPSEEGADTQYF,TGTGCCAGCAGCACACCGTCGGAGGAGGGGGCAGATACGCAGTATTTT
TRBJ2-7,.,TRBV5-8,14,.,CASSLRHLRYEQYF,TGTGCCAGCAGCTTGAGGCACCTAAGGTACGAGCAGTACTTC
TRBJ1-3,.,TRBV30,12,.,CAWSVSGNTIYF,TGTGCCTGGAGTGTTTCCGGAAACACCATATATTTT
TRBJ1-1,.,TRBV4-1,13,.,CASSQGVSTEAFF,TGCGCCAGCAGCCAGGGTGTCAGCACTGAAGCTTTCTTT
TRBJ1-2,.,TRBV19,15,TRBD1,CASSIGQGTYGGYTF,TGTGCCAGTAGTATAGGACAGGGAACCTATGGCGGCTACACCTTC
TRBJ2-7,.,TRBV5-6,14,.,CASSLEPASYEQYF,TGTGCCAGCAGCTTGGAGCCAGCATCCTACGAGCAGTACTTC
TRBJ2-7,.,TRBV7-6,12,.,CASSLWDNEQYF,TGTGCCAGCAGCTTATGGGATAACGAGCAGTACTTC
TRBJ2-7,.,TRBV28,15,TRBD2,CASSPSGGTSYEQYF,TGTGCCAGCAGCCCTAGCGGGGGGACCTCCTACGAGCAGTACTTC
TRBJ1-1,once,TRBV2,13,.,CASSEGGETEAFF,TGTGCCAGCAGTGAAGGGGGGGAAACTGAAGCTTTCTTT
TRBJ1-2,.,TRBV6-1,13,.,CATEAVTNYGYTF,TGTGCCACTGAGGCCGTTACTAACTATGGCTACACCTTC
TRBJ2-7,.,TRBV10-2,11,TRBD1,CASSEGAEQYF,TGCGCCAGTTCTGAGGGGGCCGAGCAGTACTTC
TRBJ2-5,.,TRBV28,14,TRBD1,CASSPDRVLETQYF,TGTGCCAGCAGTCCTGACAGGGTTCTGGAGACCCAGTACTTC
TRBJ1-1,.,TRBV2,14,TRBD1,CAITGQGMNTEAFF,TGTGCCATCACCGGACAGGGGATGAACACTGAAGCTTTCTTT
TRBJ1-2,.,TRBV19,15,.,CASSSTGTSVYGYTF,TGTGCCAGTAGTTCGACAGGAACTAGCGTCTATGGCTACACCTTC
TRBJ2-3,.,TRBV2,16,.,CASSGLSSTSTDTQYF,TGTGCCAGCAGCGGACTGTCATCAACAAGCACAGATACGCAGTATTTT
TRBJ1-2,.,TRBV7-9,16,.,CASSLGQDLLNYGYTF,TGTGCCAGCAGCTTAGGACAGGATCTTTTGAACTATGGCTACACCTTC
TRBJ2-3,.,TRBV13,16,TRBD2,CASSMGLAGGTDTQYF,TGTGCCAGCAGCATGGGACTAGCGGGGGGCACAGATACGCAGTATTTT
TRBJ1-2,.,TRBV19,15,.,CASSIDGETNYGYTF,TGTGCCAGTAGTATAGACGGGGAAACTAACTATGGCTACACCTTC
TRBJ2-7,.,TRBV19,12,TRBD1,CATQGGPYEQYF,TGTGCCACACAGGGGGGCCCCTACGAGCAGTACTTC
TRBJ2-7,.,TRBV13,15,TRBD1,CASSRQGPSSYEQYF,TGTGCCAGCAGCCGACAGGGCCCCAGCAGCTACGAGCAGTACTTC
TRBJ1-5,.,TRBV7-2,14,.,CASSLERIHQPQHF,TGTGCCAGCAGCTTAGAGCGGATTCATCAGCCCCAGCATTTT
TRBJ2-2,.,TRBV6-1,19,TRBD2,CASSDFLGLADTNTGELFF,TGTGCCAGCAGTGATTTCCTGGGACTAGCGGATACGAACACCGGGGAGCTGTTTTTT
TRBJ1-2,.,TRBV7-8,15,.,CASSLGSSPLYGYTF,TGTGCCAGCAGCTTAGGGTCCAGCCCCCTCTATGGCTACACCTTC
TRBJ2-7,.,TRBV5-5,16,TRBD2,CASSLGTSGRPYEQYF,TGTGCCAGCAGCTTGGGAACTAGCGGGAGGCCCTACGAGCAGTACTTC
TRBJ2-1,.,TRBV7-9,15,TRBD2,CASSLALAELNEQFF,TGTGCCAGCAGCTTAGCACTAGCGGAGCTCAATGAGCAGTTCTTC